The 27 T cell receptor beta chains presented below share a single source sample, sequenced in a study of blood T cell repertoires in COVID-19. The protocol was immunoSEQ multiplex PCR, while the TCRdb copy is restricted to in-frame clones and leaves out a portion. This sample carries 400,000 to 450,000 clones, roughly 90% of them seen once, and the ten largest clones take around 0.92%. Sequencing was performed on peripheral blood. The receptor set was obtained from a man between 18 and 35 years old with COVID-19, enrolled during active disease.

The chain is built from TRBV7-8 and TRBJ2-3; possibly TRBD2 for D (6 bases). The V gene's germline CDR1 is SGHVS and CDR2 FQNEAQ. The CDR3 loop spans 21 amino acids. V lost 4 bases to trimming and J lost 0 bases, with 29 bases between them. This CDR3 is CASSSPSAGLRKKYSTDTQYF. DNA of the CDR3: TGTGCCAGCAGCTCCCCCAGCGCGGGACTTCGAAAAAAATATAGCACAGATACGCAGTATTTT. The whole variable domain, filled in from reference TRBV7-8 and TRBJ2-3, reads GAGVSQSPRYKVAKRGQDVALRCDPISGHVSLFWYQQALGQGPEFLTYFQNEAQLDKSGLPSDRFFAERPEGSVSTLKIQRTQQEDSAVYLCASSSPSAGLRKKYSTDTQYFGPGTRLTVL.

This clone was picked up one time. The chain is built from TRBV19 and TRBJ2-1; 8 bases fit TRBD2. The germline V gene has CDR1 LNHDA and CDR2 SQIVND (reference sequence). The CDR3 is made up of 14 amino acids. Trimming cost V 6 bases and J 7 bases; bases outside gene matches: 8. CDR3 residues: CASSREGGINEQFF. DNA for the CDR3: TGTGCCAGTAGCCGGGAGGGTGGGATAAATGAGCAGTTCTTC.

The rearrangement links TRBV6-5 to TRBJ2-1, with 9 bases lining up with TRBD2. The CDR3 runs to 13 residues. V lost 9 bases to trimming and J lost 3 bases; unmatched junction nucleotides: 3. Germline values: CDR1 MNHEY, CDR2 SVGAGI. CDR3 residues: CASWTSDYNEQFF. As DNA, the CDR3 is TGTGCCAGTTGGACTAGCGACTACAATGAGCAGTTCTTC.

The V and J genes are TRBV10-3 and TRBJ2-7, with TRBD1 matching over 9 bases. CDR3 length equals 14 residues. V dropped 8 bases and J dropped 2; count of bases not matched to a gene: 7. Germline CDR1 is ENHRY and CDR2 is SYGVKD. CDR3 amino acids: CAILAGTGTYEQYF. DNA of the CDR3: TGTGCCATCCTCGCCGGGACAGGGACCTACGAGCAGTACTTC.

This clone was seen only once. The rearrangement joins TRBV11-2 to TRBJ2-1, with 9 bases that match TRBD2. The CDR3 runs 17 residues. V shed 4 bases, J shed 8 bases, and the junction held 15 bases outside the gene matches. Germline V CDR1 and CDR2: SGHAT, FQNNGV. CDR3 sequence: CASSSPSSGIGSDEQFF. In DNA form, the CDR3 reads TGTGCCAGCAGCTCTCCGTCTAGCGGGATTGGTTCGGATGAGCAGTTCTTC.

On this clone itself: Other DNA sequences in the same sample also yield this CDR3. This rearrangement joins TRBV18 to TRBJ2-5; tentatively, D is TRBD1 (6 bases). Trimming cost V 3 bases and J 3 bases, with 8 bases left between them. Germline-derived CDR1 and CDR2 are KGHSH and LQKENI. This CDR3 has 13 residues. This CDR3 is CASSPGQKETQYF. The DNA of the CDR3 is TGTGCCAGCTCACCCGGACAGAAAGAGACCCAGTACTTC.

The chain has TRBV11-2 and TRBJ2-1; D gene ambiguous. Germline-derived CDR1 and CDR2 are SGHAT and FQNNGV. The ends were cut back, 5 bases at V and 2 bases at J, with 10 bases in the middle. The CDR3 is 14 amino acids. The CDR3 here is CASSTTFTYNEQFF. The CDR3 coding sequence is TGTGCCAGCAGCACCACTTTTACCTACAATGAGCAGTTCTTC.

The rearrangement links TRBV21-1 to TRBJ2-4; TRBD1, the table's D call, lacks a check against the DNA. TRBV21-1 is a pseudogene segment. The CDR3 is made up of 20 amino acids. The DNA for the CDR3 is TGTGCCAGCAGCAACCAACTCCGGGACAGCTGTTTCCTAGCCAAAAACATTCAGTACTTC. Amino acids: CASSNQLRDSCFLAKNIQYF.

This sequence joins TRBV5-5 and TRBJ2-7; D uncertain. V lost 5 bases and J lost 2, with 17 bases in between. CDR3 length equals 15 residues. Per the germline V gene, CDR1 is SGHKS and CDR2 is YYEKEE (reference sequence). CDR3 amino acids: CASRISASETYEQYF. The CDR3 coding sequence is TGTGCCAGCAGAATATCCGCCAGCGAGACCTACGAGCAGTACTTC.

The rearrangement links TRBV14 to TRBJ2-2, with TRBD1 matching 9 bases. The germline CDR1 and CDR2 sequences are SGHDN and FVKESK. CDR3 length equals 18 residues. With V trimmed by 4 bases and J by 0 bases, 9 bases remained unmatched. The CDR3 nucleotides are TGTGCCAGCAGCCGCATATTCGGGACAGGGCCGAACACCGGGGAGCTGTTTTTT. Translated, it gives CASSRIFGTGPNTGELFF.

This chain joins TRBV6-1 and TRBJ2-5, with TRBD1 matching over 7 bases. J gave up 4 bases and V 3 bases, and 14 bases lay outside the gene matches. Germline assignment: CDR1 MNHNS and CDR2 SASEGT. The CDR3 is 17 amino acids. Here the CDR3 reads CASSETAGDRAGETQYF. The CDR3 DNA sequence: TGTGCCAGCAGTGAGACAGCCGGAGACAGGGCGGGAGAGACCCAGTACTTC.

The chain is built from TRBV7-9 and TRBJ1-1; D unclear. This CDR3 has 16 amino acids. The germline V and J ends were trimmed by 5 bases and 3 bases, with 19 bases remaining between them. Germline CDR1 is SEHNR and CDR2 is FQNEAQ (reference sequence). CDR3 amino acids: CASSGRAIWEDTEAFF. The CDR3 region has the DNA TGTGCCAGCAGCGGTCGGGCGATTTGGGAGGACACTGAAGCTTTCTTT.

V usage is TRBV11-2 and J usage is TRBJ1-1; TRBD1 aligns across 11 bases. This CDR3 has 13 residues. CDR1 is SGHAT, CDR2 FQNNGV, per germline. The junction had 3 bases not matched to a gene; V was cut back by 5 bases and J by 7 bases. As DNA, the CDR3 is TGTGCCAGCAGCGGACAGGGGGCCTTTGAAGCTTTCTTT. Residues: CASSGQGAFEAFF.

The rearrangement links TRBV10-3 to TRBJ2-1; 8 positions match TRBD2. Germline CDR1 ENHRY, CDR2 SYGVKD. This CDR3 contains 14 residues. Trimming took 6 bases from V and 0 from J; bases not matched to a gene: 1. The CDR3 nucleotides are TGTGCCATCAGGACTAGCGACTCCTACAATGAGCAGTTCTTC. This encodes CAIRTSDSYNEQFF.

V gene TRBV10-3 combines with J gene TRBJ2-7; tentative D call: TRBD1 (6 bases). The V end was cut by 8 bases, the J end by 3 bases, with 20 bases between. CDR1 ENHRY and CDR2 SYGVKD come from the germline V gene. This CDR3 is 15 amino acids long. This chain's CDR3 is CAIQSAPTGSYEQYF. The CDR3 nucleotides are TGTGCCATCCAAAGTGCGCCGACAGGTAGCTACGAGCAGTACTTC.

The V call is TRBV7-9, the J call TRBJ2-7; 8 bases are a match to TRBD1. Germline CDR1 and CDR2: SEHNR and FQNEAQ (reference sequence). This CDR3 has 16 amino acids. The V gene end was trimmed by 1 base and the J gene end by 6 bases; junction bases not matched to a gene: 11. CDR3: CASSLVGQGSGREQYF. Here the CDR3 DNA reads TGTGCCAGCAGCTTAGTTGGACAGGGTTCAGGGCGCGAGCAGTACTTC.

The table lists this clone with a few counts. CDR3 sequence: CASSLAGQASYNEQFF. CDR3 bases: TGCGCCAGCAGCTTGGCGGGACAGGCCTCCTACAATGAGCAGTTCTTC. J is TRBJ2-1 and V is TRBV5-1, with TRBD1 identical over 8 bases. Germline CDR1 is SGHRS and CDR2 is YFSETQ. V shed 0 bases, J shed 0 bases, and the junction held 2 bases outside the gene matches. The CDR3 is made up of 16 amino acids.

The chain has TRBV19 and TRBJ2-4, with TRBD2 as a possible D gene (5 bases). CDR3 size: 16 residues. CDR1 is LNHDA and CDR2 is SQIVND in the germline V gene (reference sequence). The V gene lost 6 bases and the J gene lost 4 bases, with 19 bases spanning the gap. CDR3 in amino acids: CASSLGLFGPKNIQYF. In DNA, the CDR3 is TGTGCCAGTAGCTTAGGACTTTTTGGCCCGAAAAACATTCAGTACTTC.

The sample holds one count of this clone. This chain connects TRBV5-8 to TRBJ2-5; a weak D match, TRBD1 (5 bases). Per germline, CDR1 SGHTS and CDR2 YDEGEE. The CDR3 extends over 14 amino acids. Trimming removed 4 bases from V and 3 bases from J, with 13 bases in between. CDR3 sequence: CASSPIGAEETQYF. CDR3 DNA sequence: TGTGCCAGCAGCCCAATTGGGGCAGAAGAGACCCAGTACTTC. The full variable domain, its missing parts supplied by reference TRBV5-8 and TRBJ2-5, is EAGVTQSPTHLIKTRGQQATLRCSPISGHTSVYWYQQALGLGLQFLLWYDEGEERNRGNFPPRFSGRQFPNYSSELNVNALELEDSALYLCASSPIGAEETQYFGPGTRLLVL.

CDR3 residues: CAGHRAAGELFF. Here the CDR3 DNA reads TGTGCCGGACACAGGGCCGCCGGGGAGCTGTTTTTT. The rearrangement uses TRBV7-9 and TRBJ2-2; D perhaps matches TRBD1 (6 bases). Germline values: CDR1 SEHNR, CDR2 FQNEAQ (reference sequence). The V end lost 11 bases, the J end lost 6 bases, and 13 bases lay between the germline ends. The CDR3 has 12 residues.

V is TRBV7-9 and J is TRBJ2-5; TRBD2 aligns across 7 bases. The CDR3 length is 13 residues. Germline CDR1 and CDR2: SEHNR and FQNEAQ (reference sequence). V dropped 5 bases and J dropped 5; count of bases not matched to a gene: 5. CDR3 residues: CASSQAGGETQYF. Here the CDR3 DNA reads TGTGCCAGCAGCCAAGCCGGGGGGGAGACCCAGTACTTC.

The rearrangement links TRBV5-1 to TRBJ2-7; the D gene is possibly TRBD2 (5 bases). V lost 4 bases to trimming and J lost 5 bases, with 16 bases between them. In germline, CDR1 is SGHRS, CDR2 YFSETQ. The length of the CDR3 is 14 residues. CDR3 loop: CASSTTLETHEQYF. As DNA, the CDR3 is TGCGCCAGCAGCACTACACTAGAAACCCACGAGCAGTACTTC.

This clone was seen more than once but under ten times. The chain carries TRBV6-1 and TRBJ1-4; 9 nucleotides agree with TRBD1. The junction had 3 bases not matched to a gene; V was cut back by 0 bases and J by 7 bases. CDR1 and CDR2 from the germline V gene are MNHNS and SASEGT. The CDR3 has 15 amino acids. CDR3 in amino acids: CASSEATGGFEKLFF. In DNA, the CDR3 is TGTGCCAGCAGTGAAGCGACAGGGGGTTTTGAAAAACTGTTTTTT.

The chain combines TRBV10-3 with TRBJ2-2; 8 bases map to TRBD2. CDR1 is ENHRY, CDR2 SYGVKD, per germline. This CDR3 region has 16 residues. V trimming: 4 bases; J trimming: 5 bases; junction bases outside the gene matches: 9. In nucleotides, the CDR3 is TGTGCCATCAGTGTGGTTCGGCGGGGGGTTACCGGGGAGCTGTTTTTT. Its protein is CAISVVRRGVTGELFF.

V and J are TRBV2 and TRBJ1-1; perhaps TRBD1 as D (6 bases). Trimming shortened V by 3 bases and J by 2 bases, and 10 bases separated the two germline ends. Germline V gene data show CDR1 as SNHLY and CDR2 as FYNNEI. The CDR3 is 14 amino acids. CDR3 loop: CASSESRGNTEAFF. The CDR3 DNA sequence: TGTGCCAGCAGTGAGAGCAGGGGTAACACTGAAGCTTTCTTT.

V and J are TRBV7-9 and TRBJ2-7; 8 nucleotides agree with TRBD2. The CDR3 runs 14 residues. J gave up 2 bases and V 4 bases, and 4 bases lay outside the gene matches. CDR1 and CDR2 from the germline V gene are SEHNR and FQNEAQ (reference sequence). The CDR3 spells CASSSGLEAYEQYF. Written as DNA, the CDR3 is TGTGCCAGCAGCTCGGGACTAGAAGCCTACGAGCAGTACTTC.

The rearrangement uses TRBV5-4 and TRBJ2-5; D may be TRBD2 (6 bases). This CDR3 spans 12 amino acids. Germline V lookup: CDR1 SGHNT, CDR2 YYREEE (reference sequence). V lost 3 bases and J 5 bases, leaving 8 bases between the germline ends. Here the CDR3 DNA reads TGTGCCAGCAGCTCCCGGGGGGAGACCCAGTACTTC. Protein: CASSSRGETQYF. The whole variable domain, filled in from reference TRBV5-4 and TRBJ2-5, reads ETGVTQSPTHLIKTRGQQVTLRCSSQSGHNTVSWYQQALGQGPQFIFQYYREEENGRGNFPPRFSGLQFPNYSSELNVNALELDDSALYLCASSSRGETQYFGPGTRLLVL.